This T cell receptor (beta chain) emerged from a study of blood T cell repertoires in COVID-19. This table comes from immunoSEQ multiplex PCR, and its TCRdb copy is limited to in-frame clones, with some not included. The table shows around 250,000 clones, with approximately 80% occurring only once. This CDR3 is 17 amino acids long. Germline CDR1 MGHRA, CDR2 YSYEKL. With 0 bases clipped from V and 4 bases from J, the junction kept 11 bases outside the gene matches. The TCR comes from a woman younger than 35 with acute or convalescent COVID-19. The source material was peripheral blood. The genes are TRBV4-1 and TRBJ1-1, with TRBD1 matching 7 bases. CDR3 in DNA: TGCGCCAGCAGCCAAGATCCTGCCCCACACAGGGGCACTGAAGCTTTCTTT. It encodes CASSQDPAPHRGTEAFF.